A selection of T cell receptor beta chains follows, all from one sample in a study of CD4 T cells in relation to SARS-CoV-2 and coronaviruses. Their recognized antigens are unknown. The method was immunoSEQ multiplex PCR; TCRdb's version includes in-frame clones alone and lacks a portion of them. The sample has about 29,000 clones; about two thirds are singletons. Material for sequencing was CD4+ T cells from PBMCs, cultured in vitro. These receptors all stem from a human donor in good health. Both conserved end residues are part of each CDR3. Fields, in order: V gene, J gene, D gene, clone size, CDR3 DNA, CDR3 protein. The D gene is left open where the match is weak. Only part of the rows carry a size: once, few, many, or a class if the clone is expanded.

TRBV4-1	TRBJ2-3	.	.	TGCGCCAGCAGCCAAGTCCCGGGGGGCAGAAATACGCAGTATTTT	CASSQVPGGRNTQYF
TRBV19	TRBJ2-1	.	.	TGTGCCAGTAGTATAAAAGGGGCCCGGGGGGCCGCCTACAATGAGCAGTTCTTC	CASSIKGARGAAYNEQFF
TRBV5-1	TRBJ1-2	TRBD1	.	TGCGCCAGCAGCTTGGTGGACAGGGGGCTTAACTATGGCTACACCTTC	CASSLVDRGLNYGYTF
TRBV6-1	TRBJ2-7	.	once	TGTGCCAGCAGTGAATACCTAGCGACCTCCTACGAGCAGTACTTC	CASSEYLATSYEQYF
TRBV2	TRBJ2-7	.	.	TGTGCCAGCAGAGGGAATTCCGACGGGTACGAGCAGTACTTC	CASRGNSDGYEQYF
TRBV7-7	TRBJ2-1	.	.	TGTGCCAGCAGCTCAGCCGGGCCCCACACGCAGCAGTTCTTC	CASSSAGPHTQQFF
TRBV5-4	TRBJ2-7	.	.	TGTGCCAGCAGCTGGGGGGGCGGCTCCTACGAGCAGTACTTC	CASSWGGGSYEQYF
TRBV19	TRBJ1-3	.	once	TGTGCCAGTAGTACCAACGGGGCTGGAAACACCATATATTTT	CASSTNGAGNTIYF
TRBV3-1/TRBV3-2	TRBJ2-7	.	few	TGTGCCAGCAGCCCCCCCTACGAGCAGTACTTC	CASSPPYEQYF
TRBV18	TRBJ2-3	.	.	TGTGCCAGCTCATCGGTAGCGGAAGGGGCAGATACGCAGTATTTT	CASSSVAEGADTQYF
TRBV10-3	TRBJ1-4	TRBD1	.	TGTGCCATCAGGGGGACAGGTCTCGTGGGGGAACTGTTTTTT	CAIRGTGLVGELFF